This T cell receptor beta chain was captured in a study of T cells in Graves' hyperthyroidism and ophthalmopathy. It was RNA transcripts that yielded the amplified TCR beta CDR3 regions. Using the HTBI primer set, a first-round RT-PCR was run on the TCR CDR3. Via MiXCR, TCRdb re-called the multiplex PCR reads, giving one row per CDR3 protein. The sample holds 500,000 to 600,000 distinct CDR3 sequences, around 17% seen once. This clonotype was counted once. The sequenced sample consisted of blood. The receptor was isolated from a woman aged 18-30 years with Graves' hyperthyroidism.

The CDR3 sequence is CASNPSWGRETQYF. The DNA of the CDR3 is TGTGCCAGCAACCCATCTTGGGGGCGAGAGACCCAGTACTTC. V is TRBV7-9 and J is TRBJ2-5; tentatively, D is TRBD1 (6 bases). V dropped 7 bases and J dropped 4 bases, with 16 bases sitting between them. This CDR3 is built from 14 residues. Germline V gives CDR1 SEHNR, CDR2 FQNEAQ (reference sequence). Filled out from reference TRBV7-9 and TRBJ2-5, the complete variable domain reads DTGVSQNPRHKITKRGQNVTFRCDPISEHNRLYWYRQTLGQGPEFLTYFQNEAQLEKSRLLSDRFSAERPKGSFSTLEIQRTEQGDSAMYLCASNPSWGRETQYFGPGTRLLVL.